This record covers a single TCR beta chain. This specimen belongs to a study of cytomegalovirus exposure and HLA in healthy donors. Study-level information: A prior analysis found fewer than 120 million unique TCR beta sequences from roughly 180 million T cells.

PCR amplification relied on 60 Vbeta primers (plus 13 Jbeta primers). Profiling relied on immunoSEQ multiplex PCR, and the TCRdb table lists in-frame clones only, not all of them. The sample holds some 140,000 clones, 80% seen once. J gave up 3 bases and V 5 bases, and 5 bases lay outside the gene matches. Germline V gene sequence: CDR1 SEHNR, CDR2 FQNEAQ (reference sequence). CDR3 length: 14 amino acids. Sequencing used PBMCs. The J gene is TRBJ2-5, the V gene TRBV7-9, with 8 bases lining up with TRBD1. The origin of this receptor is a man under 40 in good health and CMV-seropositive. CDR3 sequence (DNA): TGTGCCAGCAGCCACACGACAGGGGAAGAGACCCAGTACTTC. Translated: CASSHTTGEETQYF.